Following are 27 T cell receptor beta chains from one sample sequenced in a study of T-cell reconstitution after alpha-beta-depleted transplantation in children. Preparation of the TCRbeta library used unique molecular identifiers. In TCRdb, the PCR reads were re-called with MiXCR into one record per CDR3 protein. Of 300,000 to 350,000 distinct CDR3 sequences in the sample, around 16% were seen once. The sample here was PBMCs, mostly from graft donor cells, taken 360 days after TCRalphabeta/CD19-depleted stem cell transplant. These receptors were obtained from a male patient aged 2 to 9 who had a stem cell transplant for acute lymphoblastic leukemia, so the T cells may come from the graft donor.

This clonotype came up many times. The rearrangement links TRBV12-3 or TRBV12-4 to TRBJ2-5, with D maybe TRBD2 (5 bases). CDR3 size: 13 residues. The V end was cut by 3 bases, the J end by 5 bases, with 10 bases between. The CDR3 reads CASSFGGFETQYF. In DNA, the CDR3 is TGTGCCAGCAGTTTCGGCGGGTTCGAGACCCAGTACTTC.

This clonotype was observed many times. The V and J genes are TRBV20-1 and TRBJ2-7; D is tentatively TRBD1 or TRBD2 (7 bases each). In germline, CDR1 is DFQATT, CDR2 SNEGSKA (reference sequence). This CDR3 has 15 residues. V dropped 4 bases and J dropped 2 bases, with 18 bases sitting between them. This CDR3 reads CSANSQGGPPYEQYF. CDR3 bases: TGCAGTGCTAACAGCCAGGGGGGGCCGCCCTACGAGCAGTACTTC.

This clonotype was found a few times. This chain uses TRBV10-3 with TRBJ1-2; TRBD1 might be the D (5 bases). This CDR3 has 14 amino acids. Per germline, CDR1 ENHRY and CDR2 SYGVKD. V was trimmed by 2 bases and J by 5 bases, leaving 12 bases between them. The CDR3 DNA reads as TGTGCCATCAGTGAGAGAGGCAGGGAGTATGGCTACACCTTC. This gives the protein CAISERGREYGYTF.

The chain joins TRBV28 to TRBJ2-5; 8 bases map to TRBD2. This CDR3 is 14 amino acids long. Germline-derived CDR1 and CDR2 are MDHEN and SYDVKM. Trimming at V came to 3 bases and at J to 5 bases, leaving 5 bases not matched to a gene. The CDR3 nucleotides are TGTGCCAGCAGTTTCGGGGGGGCGAGGGAGACCCAGTACTTC. Translation gives CASSFGGARETQYF.

The rearrangement links TRBV7-3 to TRBJ2-5, with D possibly called TRBD1 or TRBD2 (5 bases each). Per the germline V gene, CDR1 is SGHTA and CDR2 is FQGTGA. This CDR3 is built from 15 residues. The V gene lost 1 base and the J gene lost 2 bases, with 11 bases spanning the gap. This chain's CDR3 is CASSLKGTPQETQYF. In DNA form, the CDR3 reads TGTGCCAGCAGCTTAAAAGGGACGCCTCAAGAGACCCAGTACTTC.

This clonotype was seen more than once but under ten times. The genes are TRBV5-8 and TRBJ1-6; possible D gene TRBD1, 5 bases. Per the germline V gene, CDR1 is SGHTS and CDR2 is YDEGEE. The CDR3 is 14 residues long. Between the trimmed V and J ends, which lost 2 bases and 10 bases, there was a span of 13 bases. The CDR3 sequence is CASSFRDRGSPLHF. In nucleotides, the CDR3 is TGTGCCAGCAGCTTCCGAGACAGAGGGTCACCCCTCCACTTT.

There are many counts of this clonotype. This chain links TRBV27 with TRBJ2-2; D is ambiguous. The germline V gene has CDR1 MNHEY and CDR2 SMNVEV (reference sequence). V was shortened by 4 bases and J by 6 bases, with 12 bases between the two germline ends. The CDR3 is 14 amino acids. DNA of the CDR3: TGTGCCAGCAGTTCGACCCTCTATGCCGGGGAGCTGTTTTTT. Protein product: CASSSTLYAGELFF.

The chain links TRBV7-6 to TRBJ2-3, with 7 nucleotides matching TRBD2. This CDR3 comprises 16 residues. Germline assignment: CDR1 SGHVS and CDR2 FNYEAQ. Trimming at V came to 5 bases and at J to 6 bases, leaving 14 bases not matched to a gene. The CDR3 coding sequence is TGTGCCAGCAGCCGGGGACTACACAAAGTTAGGGATACGCAGTATTTT. The encoded protein is CASSRGLHKVRDTQYF.

This chain joins TRBV7-1 and TRBJ2-1; 9 bases fit TRBD1. TRBV7-1 is given ORF status, its function remaining uncertain. The CDR3 is 14 residues long. Trimming cost V 5 bases and J 7 bases; bases outside gene matches: 6. The CDR3 reads CASSKSDRGNEQFF. CDR3 DNA: TGTGCCAGCAGCAAATCGGACAGGGGAAATGAGCAGTTCTTC.

This clonotype was detected once. The chain combines TRBV28 with TRBJ2-5, with a tentative D call TRBD1 (5 bases). Germline V gives CDR1 MDHEN, CDR2 SYDVKM. V was clipped by 5 bases and J by 8 bases, with 9 bases between them. The CDR3 sequence is 11 residues long. CDR3 DNA sequence: TGTGCCAGCAGTCGACAGAATACCCAGTACTTC. Amino acid sequence: CASSRQNTQYF. Full variable domain (rest looked up from reference TRBV28 and TRBJ2-5): DVKVTQSSRYLVKRTGEKVFLECVQDMDHENMFWYRQDPGLGLRLIYFSYDVKMKEKGDIPEGYSVSREKKERFSLILESASTNQTSMYLCASSRQNTQYFGPGTRLLVL.

The V and J genes are TRBV11-2 and TRBJ2-7; D remains ambiguous. Trimming removed 5 bases from V and 4 bases from J, with 21 bases in between. The CDR3 has 16 residues. Germline CDR1 SGHAT, CDR2 FQNNGV. The CDR3 region has the DNA TGTGCCAGCAGCCGCTTTATAGGGATACTACCTTACGAGCAGTACTTC. Protein sequence: CASSRFIGILPYEQYF.

This clonotype was picked up a small number of times. This sequence joins TRBV12-3 or TRBV12-4 and TRBJ2-7; 7 bases are a match to TRBD2. Trimming took 3 bases from V and 0 from J; bases not matched to a gene: 5. The CDR3 sequence is 15 residues long. CDR3 protein: CASSFGGGSSYEQYF. The CDR3 DNA follows: TGTGCCAGCAGTTTCGGCGGCGGGAGCTCCTACGAGCAGTACTTC.

This clonotype was found a few times. V usage is TRBV18 and J usage is TRBJ2-7, with D possibly being TRBD1 (6 bases). Trimming removed 3 bases at V and 5 bases at J, with 17 bases between. The germline CDR1 and CDR2 sequences are KGHSH and LQKENI. There are 15 residues in the CDR3. The CDR3 nucleotides read TGTGCCAGCTCACCGCGACAGGATAAATTTGACGAGCAGTACTTC. Translated, it gives CASSPRQDKFDEQYF.

The J gene is TRBJ2-5, the V gene TRBV28; D call uncertain. V gave up 5 bases and J gave up 7 bases, with 17 bases separating them. Germline V gene data show CDR1 as MDHEN and CDR2 as SYDVKM. The length of the CDR3 is 14 residues. CDR3 sequence: CASSPPHTGGTQYF. The CDR3 coding sequence is TGTGCCAGCAGTCCCCCCCATACCGGTGGGACCCAGTACTTC.

This clonotype was seen only a few times. The chain joins TRBV4-1 to TRBJ2-7, with a possible D match to TRBD2 (5 bases). The CDR3 contains 17 residues. CDR1 is MGHRA and CDR2 is YSYEKL in the germline V gene. V was cut by 1 base and J by 2 bases, with 18 bases left in between. Written as DNA, the CDR3 is TGCGCCAGCAGCCAAGTCACCCCGGGAAGGGCACCCTACGAGCAGTACTTC. Translation gives CASSQVTPGRAPYEQYF.

V and J are TRBV3-1 and TRBJ2-7, with 7 bases matching TRBD2. V shed 4 bases and J 3 bases; nucleotides not matched to a gene: 9. CDR1 is LGHDT, CDR2 YNNKEL, per germline (reference sequence). CDR3 length: 15 amino acids. This chain's CDR3 is CASSRFGGGSYEQYF. In DNA form, the CDR3 reads TGTGCCAGCAGCCGCTTTGGGGGGGGTAGCTACGAGCAGTACTTC.

The chain carries TRBV14 and TRBJ2-3, with TRBD2 as a possible D gene (6 bases). This CDR3 region has 16 residues. Trimming removed 1 base from V and 6 bases from J, with 17 bases in between. Germline CDR1 reads SGHDN; CDR2 reads FVKESK. In DNA form, the CDR3 reads TGTGCCAGCAGCCAAGGAGGGAAGAGGGGAGGCGATACGCAGTATTTT. It codes for CASSQGGKRGGDTQYF. Looking up the rest from reference TRBV14 and TRBJ2-3 gives the full variable domain: EAGVTQFPSHSVIEKGQTVTLRCDPISGHDNLYWYRRVMGKEIKFLLHFVKESKQDESGMPNNRFLAERTGGTYSTLKVQPAELEDSGVYFCASSQGGKRGGDTQYFGPGTRLTVL.

This chain connects TRBV24-1 to TRBJ2-3; the match to TRBD2 covers 16 bases. The CDR3 has 19 amino acids. Trimming cost V 1 base and J 7 bases; bases outside gene matches: 10. Looked up from germline, CDR1 is KGHDR and CDR2 is SFDVKD. CDR3 coding DNA: TGTGCCACCAGTGATTTCGAGGGGACTAGCGGGGGGGGAATGAATACGCAGTATTTT. Translating it yields CATSDFEGTSGGGMNTQYF.

This clonotype has just a few counts. The chain is built from TRBV28 and TRBJ2-7; perhaps TRBD1 as D (6 bases). The CDR3 runs to 21 residues. Germline loops: CDR1 MDHEN, CDR2 SYDVKM. V lost 2 bases to trimming and J lost 3 bases, with 32 bases between them. The CDR3 protein is CASSLIAKTGPGQEFNYEQYF. DNA of the CDR3: TGTGCCAGCAGTTTAATCGCTAAAACAGGGCCAGGTCAGGAGTTTAACTACGAGCAGTACTTC. The variable domain in full, with the rest retrieved from reference TRBV28 and TRBJ2-7, is DVKVTQSSRYLVKRTGEKVFLECVQDMDHENMFWYRQDPGLGLRLIYFSYDVKMKEKGDIPEGYSVSREKKERFSLILESASTNQTSMYLCASSLIAKTGPGQEFNYEQYFGPGTRLTVT.

The chain recombines TRBV18 with TRBJ2-1, with 10 bases aligning to TRBD2. Looked up from germline, CDR1 is KGHSH and CDR2 is LQKENI. This CDR3 contains 16 residues. V lost 2 bases to trimming and J lost 1 base; unmatched junction nucleotides: 2. CDR3: CASSPGSGRSYNEQFF. In DNA, the CDR3 is TGTGCCAGCTCACCAGGTAGCGGGAGGTCCTACAATGAGCAGTTCTTC.

The V call is TRBV19, the J call TRBJ1-1; D is undetermined. V lost 3 bases and J lost 2, with 7 bases in between. Germline V gene sequence: CDR1 LNHDA, CDR2 SQIVND (reference sequence). CDR3 size: 13 residues. In nucleotides, the CDR3 is TGTGCCAGTAGTATGGTCGCCAACACTGAAGCTTTCTTT. Translated, it gives CASSMVANTEAFF. Variable domain in full (rest from reference TRBV19 and TRBJ1-1): DGGITQSPKYLFRKEGQNVTLSCEQNLNHDAMYWYRQDPGQGLRLIYYSQIVNDFQKGDIAEGYSVSREKKESFPLTVTSAQKNPTAFYLCASSMVANTEAFFGQGTRLTVV.

CDR3 in amino acids: CASSLRLGSYEQYF. CDR3 in DNA: TGTGCCAGCAGCTTGAGGCTAGGATCCTACGAGCAGTACTTC. The chain carries TRBV11-1 and TRBJ2-7, with no clear D. Germline V gives CDR1 SGHAT, CDR2 FQDESV (reference sequence). Between the trimmed V and J ends, which lost 3 bases and 1 base, there was a span of 10 bases. The CDR3 totals 14 residues. The whole variable domain, remainder taken from reference TRBV11-1 and TRBJ2-7, is EAEVAQSPRYKITEKSQAVAFWCDPISGHATLYWYRQILGQGPELLVQFQDESVVDDSQLPKDRFSAERLKGVDSTLKIQPAELGDSAMYLCASSLRLGSYEQYFGPGTRLTVT.

Only a few counts were recorded for this clonotype. V and J are TRBV3-1 and TRBJ1-1; 12 nucleotides line up with TRBD1. Germline CDR1 LGHDT, CDR2 YNNKEL (reference sequence). With 5 bases clipped from V and 6 bases from J, the junction kept 7 bases outside the gene matches. The CDR3 loop spans 15 amino acids. The CDR3 sequence is CASSLPGQGAPEAFF. In DNA form, the CDR3 reads TGTGCCAGCAGCTTACCGGGACAGGGGGCCCCTGAAGCTTTCTTT.

The chain couples TRBV10-3 to TRBJ1-4; TRBD1 might be the D (6 bases). Germline values: CDR1 ENHRY, CDR2 SYGVKD. The CDR3 loop spans 15 amino acids. V lost 6 bases to trimming and J lost 3 bases, with 14 bases between them. CDR3 coding DNA: TGTGCCATCAGGGCCAGGACAGCCCCTAATGAAAAACTGTTTTTT. The encoded protein is CAIRARTAPNEKLFF.

The chain combines TRBV7-8 with TRBJ2-1; 9 nucleotides agree with TRBD1. Germline CDR1 reads SGHVS; CDR2 reads FQNEAQ. V gave up 4 bases and J gave up 9 bases; unmatched junction bases: 13. This CDR3 contains 16 residues. In DNA, the CDR3 is TGTGCCAGCAGCTCGGCCGGGACAGGGAATGTAAGTGAGCAGTTCTTC. Translation gives CASSSAGTGNVSEQFF.

Concerning this clonotype itself: A read error is possible here, since a much larger clone lies one base away. This chain links TRBV24-1 with TRBJ2-5, with D possibly TRBD2 on 6 matching bases. Trimming left V 4 bases short and J 2 bases short, with 16 bases between. This CDR3 contains 16 residues. Per germline, CDR1 KGHDR and CDR2 SFDVKD. The CDR3 nucleotides are TGTGCCACCAGTGACTTGCAGGAGGGCCATCAAGAGACCCAGTACTTC. The encoded protein is CATSDLQEGHQETQYF.

This clonotype was counted only a few times. The chain links TRBV28 to TRBJ1-5; 9 bases are shared with TRBD1. Trimming at V came to 5 bases and at J to 5 bases, leaving 10 bases not matched to a gene. CDR3 length: 16 residues. The V gene's germline CDR1 is MDHEN and CDR2 SYDVKM. CDR3 nucleotides: TGTGCCAGCAGTCCCTCGGACAGGGGAAGGTATCAGCCCCAGCATTTT. As protein: CASSPSDRGRYQPQHF.